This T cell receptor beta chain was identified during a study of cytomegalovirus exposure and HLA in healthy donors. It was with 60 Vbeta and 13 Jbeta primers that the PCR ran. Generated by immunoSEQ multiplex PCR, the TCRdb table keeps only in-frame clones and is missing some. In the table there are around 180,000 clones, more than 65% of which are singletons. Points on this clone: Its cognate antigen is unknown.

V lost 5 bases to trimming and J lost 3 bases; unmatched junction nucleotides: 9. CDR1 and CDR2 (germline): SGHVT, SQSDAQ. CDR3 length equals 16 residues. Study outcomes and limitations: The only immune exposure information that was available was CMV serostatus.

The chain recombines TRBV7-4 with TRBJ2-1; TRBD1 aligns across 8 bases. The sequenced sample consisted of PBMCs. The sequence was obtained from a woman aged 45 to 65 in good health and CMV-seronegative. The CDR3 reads CASSIPPGGCYNEQFF. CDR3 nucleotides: TGTGCCAGCAGCATCCCCCCAGGGGGCTGCTACAATGAGCAGTTCTTC.